The 5 T cell receptor beta chains listed next were all sequenced from one sample in a study of blood T cell repertoires in COVID-19. Here immunoSEQ multiplex PCR was the method, and the copy in TCRdb shows in-frame clones only, minus some. The top ten clones hold around 8% of a sample with 110,000 or so clones, approximately 84% of them seen once. Material for sequencing was peripheral blood. These receptors came from a woman aged 40 to 55 with acute or convalescent COVID-19.

V gene TRBV7-2 combines with J gene TRBJ1-2; D perhaps matches TRBD1 (6 bases). The CDR3 runs to 16 residues. Germline V gene sequence: CDR1 SGHTA, CDR2 FQGNSA. V was clipped by 5 bases and J by 0 bases, with 16 bases between them. CDR3 nucleotide sequence: TGTGCCAGCAGCCCCCCCTCGGCAGGGGCTAACTATGGCTACACCTTC. Protein: CASSPPSAGANYGYTF.

The chain is built from TRBV7-2 and TRBJ1-1; D is perhaps TRBD1 (6 bases). The CDR3 spans 15 residues. Between the trimmed V and J ends, which lost 5 bases and 1 base, there was a span of 14 bases. The germline CDR1 and CDR2 sequences are SGHTA and FQGNSA. CDR3 in amino acids: CASSPHAGANTEAFF. CDR3 DNA: TGTGCCAGCAGCCCCCATGCGGGGGCGAACACTGAAGCTTTCTTT. Full variable domain (outside the CDR3, taken from reference TRBV7-2 and TRBJ1-1): GAGVSQSPSNKVTEKGKDVELRCDPISGHTALYWYRQSLGQGLEFLIYFQGNSAPDKSGLPSDRFSAERTGGSVSTLTIQRTQQEDSAVYLCASSPHAGANTEAFFGQGTRLTVV.

J is TRBJ1-5 and V is TRBV6-2 or TRBV6-3; 10 bases match TRBD1. With V trimmed by 5 bases and J by 7 bases, 2 bases remained unmatched. The CDR3 loop spans 13 amino acids. Germline V gene sequence: CDR1 MNHEY, CDR2 SVGEGT. The CDR3, as DNA: TGTGCCAGCAGTCGGGACAGGGGACAGCCCCAGCATTTT. Amino acids: CASSRDRGQPQHF.

This chain links TRBV4-1 with TRBJ2-2, with 7 bases lining up with TRBD1. The germline V gene has CDR1 MGHRA and CDR2 YSYEKL. V trimming: 0 bases; J trimming: 6 bases; junction bases outside the gene matches: 7. The CDR3 spans 16 residues. The CDR3 sequence is CASSQEKDRSAGELFF. The CDR3 nucleotides are TGCGCCAGCAGCCAAGAGAAGGACAGGTCGGCCGGGGAGCTGTTTTTT.

V gene TRBV7-9 combines with J gene TRBJ2-3; TRBD2 aligns across 7 bases. V lost 5 bases to trimming and J lost 5 bases; unmatched junction nucleotides: 10. Germline lookup yields CDR1 SEHNR and CDR2 FQNEAQ (reference sequence). The CDR3 is made up of 15 amino acids. For the CDR3, the DNA is TGTGCCAGCAGCCCCTGGGGAGGGGTGGGAGATACGCAGTATTTT. Amino acids: CASSPWGGVGDTQYF.